A selection of T cell receptor beta chains follows, all from one sample in a study of control samples from healthy donors and cancer patients. Data came from immunoSEQ multiplex PCR; TCRdb stores just in-frame clones and leaves some out. This table holds approximately 59,000 clones, about 89% found once. The sequenced material came from PBMCs. The receptors shown here come from a woman in her fifties or sixties with lung cancer. Both conserved end residues are part of each CDR3. A D gene is named only where the DNA matches it firmly. Clone sizes are given selectively: once, few, many, or a class where the clone is expanded.

>NA|TRBJ2-1|TRBD2|TRBV9
TGTGCCAGCAGCGTAGGGGGTAGCGGGTTCAACAATGAGCAGTTCTTC
CASSVGGSGFNNEQFF
>NA|TRBJ1-2|NA|TRBV9
TGTGCCAGCAGTAGGGATTCTGGCTACACCTTC
CASSRDSGYTF
>NA|TRBJ2-6|TRBD1|TRBV5-4
TGTGCCAGCAGCTATAGGACAGGGAGGGGGGCCAACGTCCTGACTTTC
CASSYRTGRGANVLTF
>NA|TRBJ2-1|NA|TRBV27
TGTGCCAGCACCCGTCCGGGGGCCTACAATGAGCAGTTCTTC
CASTRPGAYNEQFF
>NA|TRBJ2-5|NA|TRBV5-4
TGTGCCAGCAGCTTGAGAAGTGGGGGCCGCTGGGAGACCCAGTACTTC
CASSLRSGGRWETQYF
>NA|TRBJ2-1|NA|TRBV4-1
TGCGCCAGCAGCCAAGACGATACAGGTAGGCGGATCGGTAATGAGCAGTTCTTC
CASSQDDTGRRIGNEQFF
>NA|TRBJ1-3|TRBD1|TRBV3-1/TRBV3-2
TGTGCCAGCAGCCAGAGACAGGGGACCGGAAACACCATATATTTT
CASSQRQGTGNTIYF
>NA|TRBJ1-5|NA|TRBV5-8
TGTGCCAGCAGCTCCTCCGGGACAACAAATCAGCCCCAGCATTTT
CASSSSGTTNQPQHF
>NA|TRBJ2-3|NA|TRBV7-7
TGTGCTAGCAGCTTGTCTGCCACAGATACGCAGTATTTT
CASSLSATDTQYF
>NA|TRBJ1-1|TRBD1|TRBV6-5
TGTGCCAGCAGTTACCAGGGGGAAATGAACACTGAAGCTTTCTTT
CASSYQGEMNTEAFF
>NA|TRBJ2-5|TRBD2|TRBV30
TGTGCCTGGAGCGCCGGGGCGGGGGGGAGGTGGGAGACCCAATACTTC
CAWSAGAGGRWETQYF
>NA|TRBJ2-5|TRBD2|TRBV5-1
TGCGCCAGCAGCTCAGGGACTAGCTTCCGGGAGACCCAGTACTTC
CASSSGTSFRETQYF
>NA|TRBJ2-7|NA|TRBV7-9
TGTGCCAGCAGCTTAGATTTGGGAGCGCGGCGGCGAGGGGGCGAGCAGTACTTC
CASSLDLGARRRGGEQYF
>NA|TRBJ2-7|NA|TRBV7-8
TGTGCCAGCAGTTCGACGTACGAGCAGTACTTC
CASSSTYEQYF
>NA|TRBJ2-7|NA|TRBV5-6
TGTGCCAGCAGCCCAGGTTGGGGGACTGAACCCTACGAGCAGTACTTC
CASSPGWGTEPYEQYF
>once|TRBJ2-1|NA|TRBV11-2
TGTGCCAGCAGCTTAGCCAGCGTAGCGTACAATGAGCAGTTCTTC
CASSLASVAYNEQFF
>NA|TRBJ2-3|TRBD2|TRBV6-4
TGTGCCAGCACCACGATGCGGGGGGGCTTAGATACGCAGTATTTT
CASTTMRGGLDTQYF
>once|TRBJ2-3|NA|TRBV6-5
TGTGCCAGCACTACAGGCGGAGTTGTTGATACGCAGTATTTT
CASTTGGVVDTQYF
>NA|TRBJ1-5|TRBD1|TRBV12-3/TRBV12-4
TGTGCCAGCAGCATTACAGGGGATCAGCCCCAGCATTTT
CASSITGDQPQHF
>NA|TRBJ2-2|NA|TRBV5-6
TGTGCCAGCAGCTCCCCCCGCGACCTCAGGGTCACCGGGGAGCTGTTTTTT
CASSSPRDLRVTGELFF
>NA|TRBJ1-6|TRBD1|TRBV27
TGTGCCAGCAGTCCACGCCCCCCGGGACAGGGGGGTTCACCCCTCCACTTT
CASSPRPPGQGGSPLHF
>NA|TRBJ1-3|NA|TRBV6-5
TGTGCCAGCAGCACGGGGTTAAGCTCTGGAAACACCATATATTTT
CASSTGLSSGNTIYF
>NA|TRBJ2-3|NA|TRBV23-1
TGCGCCAGCAGTCAATCGAGGGCGAGTAGGGATACGCAGTATTTT
CASSQSRASRDTQYF
>NA|TRBJ1-1|NA|TRBV5-4
TGTGCCAGCAGCTTACAGGGTAGCACTGAAGCTTTCTTT
CASSLQGSTEAFF
>NA|TRBJ1-3|NA|TRBV5-4
TGTGCCAGCAGCTCCCGACAGCGAGGAAACACCATATATTTT
CASSSRQRGNTIYF
>NA|TRBJ1-6|TRBD1|TRBV3-1/TRBV3-2
TGTGCCAGCAGCCAGCTGGGACAGACAAATTCACCCCTCCACTTT
CASSQLGQTNSPLHF
>once|TRBJ2-5|NA|TRBV7-2
TGTGCCAGCAGCAGAACCACCGGGAGCCAAGAGACCCAGTACTTC
CASSRTTGSQETQYF
>once|TRBJ2-3|TRBD2|TRBV5-1
TGCGCCAGCAGCTTGGTGCTTCGGGGGGGCCCAGATACGCAGTATTTT
CASSLVLRGGPDTQYF
>NA|TRBJ2-2|NA|TRBV6-5
TGTGCCAGCATGTGGGCCGGGGAGCTGTTTTTT
CASMWAGELFF
>NA|TRBJ2-1|TRBD2|TRBV5-1
TGCGCCAGCAGCTTGGTGGCGGGAGCGTACAATGAGCAGTTCTTC
CASSLVAGAYNEQFF
>NA|TRBJ1-2|NA|TRBV19
TGTGCCAGTAGTATAGAACGAGGGGCTGACTATGGCTACACCTTC
CASSIERGADYGYTF
>NA|TRBJ1-3|TRBD1|TRBV4-1
TGCGCCAGCAAAAGACAGGGGGCTTTACAACCGAGCTCTGGAAACACCATATATTTT
CASKRQGALQPSSGNTIYF
>NA|TRBJ2-7|TRBD1|TRBV2
TGTGCCAGCATGGCCGACAGGGGGCCCTACGAGCAGTACTTC
CASMADRGPYEQYF
>few|TRBJ2-7|TRBD2|TRBV5-1
TGCGCCAGCAGTGCCTTTAGCGGGAGATCGTACGAGCAGTACTTC
CASSAFSGRSYEQYF
>NA|TRBJ2-1|NA|TRBV5-4
TGTGCCAGCAGCGTCCCGGGACGGCACAATGAGCAGTTCTTC
CASSVPGRHNEQFF
>NA|TRBJ1-4|NA|TRBV3-1/TRBV3-2
TGTGCCAGCAGCCAGCCAGGGCTCGCAACTAATGAAAAACTGTTTTTT
CASSQPGLATNEKLFF